A selection of T cell receptor beta chains follows, all from one sample in a study of healthy donors' naive CD4 and CD8 T cells. In TCRdb, the reads were re-called with MiXCR into one record per CDR3 protein. The table shows approximately 180,000 distinct CDR3 sequences, with 65% to 80% occurring only once. Sequenced: naive CD4+ and CD8+ T cells sorted from blood, pooled from several donors. The receptors derive from a pool of human donors in good health; the sample pools cells from several healthy donors. Each CDR3 is given with its conserved first and last residue. The order of the fields is D gene, V gene, clone size, J gene, CDR3 DNA, CDR3 protein. A D gene is named only where the DNA matches it firmly. Clone sizes are given selectively: once, few, many, or a class where the clone is expanded.

d_call: -; v_call: TRBV5-5; clone_size: -; j_call: TRBJ1-6; cdr3_nt: TGTGCCAGCAGCTCGTCACGACAGCCTAATTCACCCCTCCACTTT; cdr3_aa: CASSSSRQPNSPLHF
d_call: TRBD1; v_call: TRBV19; clone_size: -; j_call: TRBJ2-3; cdr3_nt: TGTGCCAGTAGTGGGTGGAGTGGGACAGGACTCCAAGATACGCAGTATTTT; cdr3_aa: CASSGWSGTGLQDTQYF
d_call: TRBD2; v_call: TRBV12-3/TRBV12-4; clone_size: -; j_call: TRBJ2-1; cdr3_nt: TGTGCCAGCAGTTCCAGCGGGAGATGGGATGAGCAGTTCTTC; cdr3_aa: CASSSSGRWDEQFF
d_call: TRBD1; v_call: TRBV11-2; clone_size: -; j_call: TRBJ1-2; cdr3_nt: TGTGCCAGCAGCGACACAGGGGAACCGGCAAGCTATGGCTACACCTTC; cdr3_aa: CASSDTGEPASYGYTF
d_call: -; v_call: TRBV29-1; clone_size: -; j_call: TRBJ2-1; cdr3_nt: TGCAGCGTTGAAGTCGGGATGAACTACAATGAGCAGTTCTTC; cdr3_aa: CSVEVGMNYNEQFF
d_call: -; v_call: TRBV13; clone_size: -; j_call: TRBJ2-1; cdr3_nt: TGTGCCAGCAGCTTAGCGGGGGAAGAGCAGTTCTTC; cdr3_aa: CASSLAGEEQFF
d_call: -; v_call: TRBV29-1; clone_size: -; j_call: TRBJ2-3; cdr3_nt: TGCAGCGTCGTTGGAACAGTCACAGATACGCAGTATTTT; cdr3_aa: CSVVGTVTDTQYF
d_call: -; v_call: TRBV4-1; clone_size: few; j_call: TRBJ2-1; cdr3_nt: TGCGCCAGCAGCCCCGACCGAAAGAGCTCCTACAATGAGCAGTTCTTC; cdr3_aa: CASSPDRKSSYNEQFF
d_call: -; v_call: TRBV6-6; clone_size: -; j_call: TRBJ1-5; cdr3_nt: TGTGCCAGCAGTTATCCGGGAGGGCAACACTACTATCAGCCCCAGCATTTT; cdr3_aa: CASSYPGGQHYYQPQHF
d_call: -; v_call: TRBV7-2; clone_size: -; j_call: TRBJ2-2; cdr3_nt: TGTGCCAGCAGCTTAGGGAGGGGAGCTGGCGGGGAGCTGTTTTTT; cdr3_aa: CASSLGRGAGGELFF
d_call: TRBD2; v_call: TRBV29-1; clone_size: -; j_call: TRBJ2-1; cdr3_nt: TGCAGCGGCGACTGGCGGGCGGGAGTTGGGAATGAGCAGTTCTTC; cdr3_aa: CSGDWRAGVGNEQFF
d_call: -; v_call: TRBV6-6; clone_size: -; j_call: TRBJ2-3; cdr3_nt: TGTGCCAGCAGTTACTCGATAGCAGATACGCAGTATTTT; cdr3_aa: CASSYSIADTQYF
d_call: -; v_call: TRBV30; clone_size: -; j_call: TRBJ2-5; cdr3_nt: TGTGCCTGGGCCGGGACCTCTCTTGGGGAGACCCAGTACTTC; cdr3_aa: CAWAGTSLGETQYF
d_call: -; v_call: TRBV29-1; clone_size: -; j_call: TRBJ2-7; cdr3_nt: TGCAGCGTTGGCGACAGACCCTACGAGCAGTACTTC; cdr3_aa: CSVGDRPYEQYF
d_call: -; v_call: TRBV6-2/TRBV6-3; clone_size: -; j_call: TRBJ2-1; cdr3_nt: TGTGCCAGCAGTTACCCCGGGACCGCGAACAATGAGCAGTTCTTC; cdr3_aa: CASSYPGTANNEQFF
d_call: -; v_call: TRBV5-1; clone_size: -; j_call: TRBJ2-1; cdr3_nt: TGCGCCAGCAGCTCGGAGTGGTCCTACAATGAGCAGTTCTTC; cdr3_aa: CASSSEWSYNEQFF
d_call: -; v_call: TRBV29-1; clone_size: -; j_call: TRBJ2-1; cdr3_nt: TGCAGCGTTGAAGCGGGGCTTAACAATGAGCAGTTCTTC; cdr3_aa: CSVEAGLNNEQFF
d_call: -; v_call: TRBV29-1; clone_size: -; j_call: TRBJ2-7; cdr3_nt: TGCAGCGTCGACACGAAAGGCTACGAGCAGTACTTC; cdr3_aa: CSVDTKGYEQYF
d_call: -; v_call: TRBV29-1; clone_size: few; j_call: TRBJ1-2; cdr3_nt: TGCAGCGTTGACTGGGGGGCGCTGGGCTACACCTTC; cdr3_aa: CSVDWGALGYTF
d_call: -; v_call: TRBV11-2; clone_size: -; j_call: TRBJ2-1; cdr3_nt: TGTGCCAGCAGCAGAGGTCTCGGGTCCACCTACAATGAGCAGTTCTTC; cdr3_aa: CASSRGLGSTYNEQFF
d_call: -; v_call: TRBV6-2/TRBV6-3; clone_size: few; j_call: TRBJ2-1; cdr3_nt: TGTGCCAGCAGTTACCTACTCTCAGGCGGGGGCGATGAGCAGTTCTTC; cdr3_aa: CASSYLLSGGGDEQFF
d_call: -; v_call: TRBV18; clone_size: -; j_call: TRBJ1-2; cdr3_nt: TGTGCCAGCTCACCTGCTTCGACCGATAGCTATGGCTACACCTTC; cdr3_aa: CASSPASTDSYGYTF
d_call: -; v_call: TRBV28; clone_size: -; j_call: TRBJ2-1; cdr3_nt: TGTGCCAGCAGTGGGCGAGGGCAGGCTTATGAGCAGTTCTTC; cdr3_aa: CASSGRGQAYEQFF
d_call: -; v_call: TRBV6-5; clone_size: -; j_call: TRBJ1-2; cdr3_nt: TGTGCCAGCAGTTACTCGAATCTATATGGCTACACCTTC; cdr3_aa: CASSYSNLYGYTF
d_call: TRBD2; v_call: TRBV7-7; clone_size: -; j_call: TRBJ2-1; cdr3_nt: TGTGCTAGCAGCAGGCAATTAGCGGGAGTAAATGAGCAGTTCTTC; cdr3_aa: CASSRQLAGVNEQFF
d_call: -; v_call: TRBV6-1; clone_size: -; j_call: TRBJ1-3; cdr3_nt: TGTGCCAGCAGTGAATTCGCACTGAGCTCTGGAAACACCATATATTTT; cdr3_aa: CASSEFALSSGNTIYF
d_call: -; v_call: TRBV29-1; clone_size: few; j_call: TRBJ2-3; cdr3_nt: TGCAGCGTTGAAGGGGACACCACAGATACGCAGTATTTT; cdr3_aa: CSVEGDTTDTQYF
d_call: -; v_call: TRBV29-1; clone_size: -; j_call: TRBJ1-2; cdr3_nt: TGCAGCGCCCCGACAGGAGTCGGCTACACCTTC; cdr3_aa: CSAPTGVGYTF
d_call: -; v_call: TRBV6-1; clone_size: -; j_call: TRBJ2-3; cdr3_nt: TGTGCCAGCAGGGTGGGACTGACAGGGTACACAGATACGCAGTATTTT; cdr3_aa: CASRVGLTGYTDTQYF
d_call: TRBD2; v_call: TRBV29-1; clone_size: -; j_call: TRBJ2-1; cdr3_nt: TGCAGCGTTCAGAGACTAGCGGAATACAATGAGCAGTTCTTC; cdr3_aa: CSVQRLAEYNEQFF
d_call: -; v_call: TRBV5-4; clone_size: -; j_call: TRBJ1-2; cdr3_nt: TGTGCCAGCAGCTCCGGAGGGGACACCCCTAACTATGGCTACACCTTC; cdr3_aa: CASSSGGDTPNYGYTF
d_call: -; v_call: TRBV12-3/TRBV12-4; clone_size: -; j_call: TRBJ2-7; cdr3_nt: TGTGCCAGCAGTTTCGGGGCCGACTACGAGCAGTACTTC; cdr3_aa: CASSFGADYEQYF
d_call: -; v_call: TRBV7-8; clone_size: -; j_call: TRBJ2-4; cdr3_nt: TGTGCCAGCAGCTCCCTCGTCGCCAAAAACATTCAGTACTTC; cdr3_aa: CASSSLVAKNIQYF
d_call: -; v_call: TRBV7-9; clone_size: -; j_call: TRBJ2-5; cdr3_nt: TGTGCCAGCAGCCGTCAGGGTTTGGAGACCCAGTACTTC; cdr3_aa: CASSRQGLETQYF